One T cell receptor beta chain is described in this entry. The data were taken from a study of cytomegalovirus exposure and HLA in healthy donors. Germline V gives CDR1 SGDLS, CDR2 YYNGEE. Trimming stripped 1 base from V and 2 bases from J, with 15 bases between. The CDR3 length is 17 residues. The repertoire was sequenced with immunoSEQ multiplex PCR; TCRdb's copy has only in-frame clones and lacks some. The sample records 150,000 to 250,000 clones, roughly 84% being singletons. The V and J genes are TRBV9 and TRBJ1-4; D is perhaps TRBD1 (5 bases). The sample consisted of PBMCs. The sequence derives from a woman aged 25 to 39 in good health and CMV-seropositive. The CDR3 region is CASSVSPGGTTNEKLFF. In DNA form, the CDR3 reads TGTGCCAGCAGCGTATCGCCCGGGGGTACGACTAATGAAAAACTGTTTTTT.